This is a list of T cell receptor beta chains from one sample in a study of identical twins. TCRdb used MiXCR to reprocess the 5' RACE reads, holding one entry per CDR3 protein. Of 500,000 to 650,000 distinct CDR3 sequences in the sample, around 7.4% were seen once. The data were also submitted as part of a second study, on yellow fever vaccine responses in identical twins.

Sequencing was done on a sample of PBMCs. Receptor source: a woman younger than 30 in good health. The CDR3 runs from the conserved cysteine through the conserved F or W. The D gene is left open where the match is weak. Part of the rows lack a size; the others show once, few, many or a class for expanded clones.

few	TRBV11-2	TRBJ1-1	-	TGTGCCAGCAGCACCACCGGGGGAGAAGCTTTCTTT	CASSTTGGEAFF
-	TRBV28	TRBJ2-3	TRBD1	TGTGCCAGCAGTTTGGTACCGGGACAGGGTGCAGATACGCAGTATTTT	CASSLVPGQGADTQYF
-	TRBV5-5	TRBJ2-6	TRBD1	TGTGCCAGCAGCTGGGACAGGGGGTATGGATCTGGGGCCAACGTCCTGACTTTC	CASSWDRGYGSGANVLTF
-	TRBV11-2	TRBJ2-5	-	TGTGCCAGCAGCCGCCACGGGAAACAAGAGACCCAGTACTTC	CASSRHGKQETQYF
few	TRBV6-1	TRBJ2-5	-	TGTGCCAGCAGTGAAGATGGTAGCGAAGAGACCCAGTACTTC	CASSEDGSEETQYF
few	TRBV7-8	TRBJ2-1	-	TGTGCCAGCAGCTCCGGGCGGGACAGCCCCTACAATGAGCAGTTCTTC	CASSSGRDSPYNEQFF
-	TRBV6-1	TRBJ2-2	-	TGTGCCAGCGGGTGGGGGGCAGCGAACACCGGGGAGCTGTTTTTT	CASGWGAANTGELFF
-	TRBV28	TRBJ2-7	-	TGTGCCAGCAGGTTCATGGGTACAGGACCCTACGAGCAGTACTTC	CASRFMGTGPYEQYF
-	TRBV10-3	TRBJ2-5	-	TGTGCCATCAGTGAGTCATCAGGGTTTGCAGAGACCCAGTACTTC	CAISESSGFAETQYF
-	TRBV11-2	TRBJ2-1	TRBD2	TGTGCCAGCAGCTTCGGACTAGCGGAAAACAATGAGCAGTTCTTC	CASSFGLAENNEQFF
many	TRBV4-1	TRBJ1-3	-	TGCGCCAGCAGTCAAGGCCCCCTCTCTGGAAACACCATATATTTT	CASSQGPLSGNTIYF
few	TRBV13	TRBJ1-6	-	TGTGCCAGCAGCCAAATAGAGGGCTTCTATAATTCACCCCTCCACTTT	CASSQIEGFYNSPLHF
many	TRBV27	TRBJ2-2	TRBD2	TGTGCCAGCAGTTTCCGACTAGCGGCGAACACCGGGGAGCTGTTTTTT	CASSFRLAANTGELFF
-	TRBV10-3	TRBJ1-2	-	TGTGCCACAACCCCCCGCGGGATTGCACCCGCTAACTATGGCTACACCTTC	CATTPRGIAPANYGYTF
-	TRBV10-3	TRBJ2-7	TRBD2	TGTGCCGCCAGGGGTAGCGGGACCCACGAGCAGTACTTC	CAARGSGTHEQYF
-	TRBV4-2	TRBJ2-2	-	TGTGCCAGCAGCCAAGAGGGCGCTCGGGCTGGCGGGGAGCTGTTTTTT	CASSQEGARAGGELFF
-	TRBV9	TRBJ2-1	-	TGTGCCAGCAGCGTAGCGGGGGGCTGGTCCAATGAGCAGTTCTTC	CASSVAGGWSNEQFF
many	TRBV4-1	TRBJ2-2	-	TGCGCCAGCGATCCAGGGAGGACCGGGGAGCTGTTTTTT	CASDPGRTGELFF
many	TRBV20-1	TRBJ1-1	-	TGCAGTGCTTGCCTCGGCATTGGGAACACTGAAGCTTTCTTT	CSACLGIGNTEAFF
many	TRBV4-1	TRBJ1-1	-	TGCGCCAGCAGCCAGCTCGGGACAACGAACACTGAAGCTTTCTTT	CASSQLGTTNTEAFF
few	TRBV20-1	TRBJ2-1	-	TGCAGTGCTAGGGAGGAGGGGCACTCAATATACAATGAGCAGTTCTTC	CSAREEGHSIYNEQFF
-	TRBV24-1	TRBJ2-1	TRBD1	TGTGCCACCAGTGATTCAGGCGGGACAGGCTCTCGGAATGAGCAGTTCTTC	CATSDSGGTGSRNEQFF
many	TRBV7-9	TRBJ2-5	-	TGTGCCAGCAGCTTAGGACTACAACAAGAGACCCAGTACTTC	CASSLGLQQETQYF
many	TRBV24-1	TRBJ2-7	TRBD2	TGTGCCACCAGCGCTAGCGGGGAGACCTACGAGCAGTACTTC	CATSASGETYEQYF
few	TRBV7-6	TRBJ2-7	TRBD2	TGTGCCAGCAGCTTAGGGACTAGCGGGAGCGAGCAGTACTTC	CASSLGTSGSEQYF
few	TRBV15	TRBJ2-3	-	TGTGCCACCAGCAGCCCCACCGGGCCGAGCACAGATACGCAGTATTTT	CATSSPTGPSTDTQYF
-	TRBV20-1	TRBJ2-3	TRBD2	TGCAGTGCTAGCCGCACTACCGGGACTAGGGGCTTTAGCACAGATACGCAGTATTTT	CSASRTTGTRGFSTDTQYF
few	TRBV27	TRBJ2-3	-	TGTGCCAGCAGTTTAGCTCCGCAGTATTTT	CASSLAPQYF
many	TRBV10-3	TRBJ1-2	-	TGTGCCATCAGTGAGGTGGGACCCATTGGCTACACCTTC	CAISEVGPIGYTF
many	TRBV3-1	TRBJ1-2	-	TGTGCCAGCAGCCAAGAAATCCCGACCTATGGCTACACCTTC	CASSQEIPTYGYTF
many	TRBV6-2/TRBV6-3	TRBJ1-5	-	TGTGCCAGCAGTCAATCCGACCGGGACATTAGCAATCAGCCCCAGCATTTT	CASSQSDRDISNQPQHF
many	TRBV10-3	TRBJ2-3	-	TGTGCCATCAGTGAGAGGGGAAGGAACACAGATACGCAGTATTTT	CAISERGRNTDTQYF
-	TRBV7-9	TRBJ2-5	-	TGTGCCAGCAGAAAACTACAAGAGACCCAGTACTTC	CASRKLQETQYF
many	TRBV6-2/TRBV6-3	TRBJ2-1	TRBD1	TGTGCCAGCACCCCCCCCGGGACAGGGCACCTAGGTGAGCAGTTCTTC	CASTPPGTGHLGEQFF
few	TRBV13	TRBJ1-4	-	TGTGCCAGCAGCTTACTTAGTCAGGGTGGGAAACTGTTTTTT	CASSLLSQGGKLFF
few	TRBV6-5	TRBJ2-3	TRBD1	TGTGCCAGCAGTTACTTGGACAGGCAGACAGATACGCAGTATTTT	CASSYLDRQTDTQYF
-	TRBV6-1	TRBJ1-5	-	TGTGCCAGCAGTGATCAGAGTGGCAATCAGCCCCAGCATTTT	CASSDQSGNQPQHF
-	TRBV5-1	TRBJ2-1	TRBD2	TGCGCCAGCTGGCCGGGACTACGCCTAGATAGCTCCTACAATGAGCAGTTCTTC	CASWPGLRLDSSYNEQFF
-	TRBV5-1	TRBJ2-3	-	TGCGCCAGCAGCTTACAACTGGGGGGAGATACGCAGTATTTT	CASSLQLGGDTQYF
many	TRBV12-3/TRBV12-4	TRBJ2-7	-	TGTGCCAGCAGTTACTCAGGACATCCCTACGAGCAGTACTTC	CASSYSGHPYEQYF
many	TRBV27	TRBJ2-2	-	TGTGCCAGCAGTTGGGCGGACACCGGGGAGCTGTTTTTT	CASSWADTGELFF
few	TRBV13	TRBJ1-4	-	TGTGCCAGCAGCTCCCGGGAAGTGGGTGAAAAACTGTTTTTT	CASSSREVGEKLFF
few	TRBV9	TRBJ1-2	-	TGTGCCAGCAGCGTAGTAGGGGGGGGCGGGAGTGGCTACACCTTC	CASSVVGGGGSGYTF
-	TRBV7-7	TRBJ2-3	-	TGTGCCAGCAGCTACCAGGGTAGTGATACGCAGTATTTT	CASSYQGSDTQYF
-	TRBV5-1	TRBJ2-2	-	TGCGCCAGCAGCTTGACCCCGGGGAGCACCGGGGAGCTGTTTTTT	CASSLTPGSTGELFF
few	TRBV10-3	TRBJ2-1	TRBD1	TGTGCCATCGGGGGACAGCCAATGAGTCAGTTCTTC	CAIGGQPMSQFF
-	TRBV14	TRBJ1-4	-	TGTGCCAGCAGCCAAGATCAAGTGGGTCTTAATGAAAAACTGTTTTTT	CASSQDQVGLNEKLFF
many	TRBV12-3/TRBV12-4	TRBJ2-1	TRBD2	TGTGCCAGCAGTTTTGGGCTAGCGGGGGGTCATGAGCAGTTCTTC	CASSFGLAGGHEQFF
few	TRBV5-1	TRBJ1-5	TRBD1	TGCGCCAGCAGCCCACAGGGGGATAGTCAGCCCCAGCATTTT	CASSPQGDSQPQHF
-	TRBV24-1	TRBJ2-3	-	TGTGCCACCAGTGAATCAGGGACTACGCAGTATTTT	CATSESGTTQYF
many	TRBV2	TRBJ2-1	TRBD2	TGTGCCAGCAGTGATATAGCGGGAGGAAGTGAGCAGTTCTTC	CASSDIAGGSEQFF
-	TRBV5-1	TRBJ2-2	-	TGCGCCAGCAGCATCGCCGGAGGCGGGGAGCTGTTTTTT	CASSIAGGGELFF
-	TRBV5-1	TRBJ2-2	TRBD1	TGCGCCAGCAGCTTCTGGGACAGGGGGTGGATAGGCACCGGGGAGCTGTTTTTT	CASSFWDRGWIGTGELFF